These 27 T cell receptor beta chains were all obtained from the same sample, sequenced in a study of vaccination and CD4 T cells after COVID-19. As to treatment: approximately nine-day PBMC culture with coronavirus spike peptide pools or control peptides (ViraFEST assay). At the Johns Hopkins FTIC core, DNA taken from cultured CD4+ T cells was sequenced by way of the Oncomine TCR Beta short-read assay. TCRdb ran MiXCR on the PCR reads and lists one entry per CDR3 protein. The sample consists of 7,600 or so distinct CDR3 sequences, approximately 52% of them appearing once. Their specific antigens are unknown. The material sequenced was CD4+ T cells from blood, cultured in vitro. Receptors were obtained from a human donor who had recovered from COVID-19.

The CDR3 coding sequence is TGTGCCAGCAGTCTCAACAGGGGTACTGGAAACACCATATATTTT. This encodes CASSLNRGTGNTIYF. This sequence joins TRBV7-2 and TRBJ1-3; TRBD1 aligns across 7 bases. Trimming took 6 bases from V and 2 from J; bases not matched to a gene: 7. This CDR3 is built from 15 residues. From germline, CDR1 is SGHTA and CDR2 FQGNSA.

The chain has TRBV5-6 and TRBJ1-1; the D is unclear. With 1 base removed from V and 4 bases from J, the gap between germline ends came to 17 bases. CDR3 length: 16 amino acids. Germline CDR1 reads SGHDT; CDR2 reads YYEEEE. This CDR3 reads CASSLKLRIPATEAFF. CDR3 coding DNA: TGTGCCAGCAGCTTGAAACTGCGCATCCCGGCCACTGAAGCTTTCTTT.

The rearrangement uses TRBV10-2 and TRBJ1-5, with D possibly matching TRBD1 (5 bases). Germline-derived CDR1 and CDR2 are WSHSY and SAAADI. Trimming removed 0 bases at V and 4 bases at J, with 7 bases between. The CDR3 is 14 amino acids. CDR3 bases: TGCGCCAGCAGTGAGTCGGGGACGAATCAGCCCCAGCATTTT. Translated, it gives CASSESGTNQPQHF.

The rearrangement joins TRBV11-3 to TRBJ2-3; 12 bases agree with TRBD2. The ends lost 5 bases at V and 2 bases at J; junction bases unmatched: 5. In germline, CDR1 is SGHNT, CDR2 YENEEA. The CDR3 loop spans 16 amino acids. The CDR3 DNA is TGTGCCAGCAGCCTCAGACTAGCGGGGGTCACAGATACGCAGTATTTT. It yields the protein CASSLRLAGVTDTQYF.

This clonotype was observed a few times. The chain links TRBV6-2 or TRBV6-3 to TRBJ1-6; a weak D match, TRBD1 (5 bases). Per the germline V gene, CDR1 is MNHEY and CDR2 is SVGEGT. Trimming shortened V by 2 bases and J by 7 bases, and 9 bases separated the two germline ends. This CDR3 has 14 residues. The CDR3 DNA reads TGTGCCAGCAGTTACCGGCAGGGAAATTCACCCCTCCACTTT. It codes for CASSYRQGNSPLHF.

This clonotype appeared a few times. This sequence joins TRBV27 and TRBJ1-5; the D is unclear. The germline gives CDR1 MNHEY, CDR2 SMNVEV (reference sequence). Trimming left V 2 bases short and J 7 bases short, with 12 bases between. CDR3 length: 14 residues. The chain's CDR3 is CASSLLLGGQPQHF. DNA of the CDR3: TGTGCCAGCAGTTTACTTCTGGGAGGGCAGCCCCAGCATTTT.

This chain connects TRBV7-2 to TRBJ2-7; D is undetermined. CDR1 and CDR2 from the germline V gene are SGHTA and FQGNSA. V was cut by 5 bases and J by 5 bases, with 13 bases left in between. The CDR3 has 13 amino acids. For the CDR3, the DNA is TGTGCCAGCAGCCGCTTAGCTCGAAACGAGCAGTACTTC. It yields the protein CASSRLARNEQYF.

J is TRBJ1-6 and V is TRBV5-1, with D possibly TRBD1 on 5 matching bases. The CDR3 spans 15 residues. Germline V CDR1 and CDR2: SGHRS, YFSETQ. Trimming removed 0 bases at V and 8 bases at J, with 12 bases between. The CDR3 nucleotides read TGCGCCAGCAGCTTGGCACGGGACGTATATTCACCCCTCCACTTT. It codes for CASSLARDVYSPLHF.

The chain recombines TRBV6-1 with TRBJ1-2, with a possible D match to TRBD1 (6 bases). The germline V and J ends were trimmed by 0 bases and 2 bases, with 10 bases remaining between them. The CDR3 consists of 15 residues. Per the germline V gene, CDR1 is MNHNS and CDR2 is SASEGT. The CDR3 protein is CASSEAPGQNYGYTF. The DNA for the CDR3 is TGTGCCAGCAGTGAAGCGCCGGGACAAAACTATGGCTACACCTTC.

The gene calls are TRBV6-5 and TRBJ1-4; D gene ambiguous. V was clipped by 4 bases and J by 8 bases, with 17 bases between them. The CDR3 runs to 15 residues. In germline, CDR1 is MNHEY, CDR2 SVGAGI. CDR3 residues: CASSSTTGGEEKLFF. In DNA, the CDR3 is TGTGCCAGCAGTTCAACGACCGGAGGAGAGGAAAAACTGTTTTTT.

This clonotype ranks as medium-sized (0.01 to 0.1%). The genes are TRBV5-1 and TRBJ2-2; 11 bases are shared with TRBD2. Trimming took 2 bases from V and 3 from J; bases not matched to a gene: 6. In germline, CDR1 is SGHRS, CDR2 YFSETQ. The CDR3 extends over 17 amino acids. The CDR3 bases are TGCGCCAGCAGCTTCCTAGCGGGGGGATATGACACCGGGGAGCTGTTTTTT. Translation: CASSFLAGGYDTGELFF.

The rearrangement joins TRBV18 to TRBJ1-5; the D gene is possibly TRBD1 (5 bases). Germline assignment: CDR1 KGHSH and CDR2 LQKENI. This CDR3 contains 17 residues. V lost 3 bases and J lost 5, with 20 bases in between. The CDR3 spells CASSPTALGLGDQPQHF. CDR3 sequence (DNA): TGTGCCAGCTCACCGACAGCGCTAGGCCTTGGGGATCAGCCCCAGCATTTT.

This rearrangement joins TRBV4-3 to TRBJ1-2; no firm D call. Deletions cut 0 bases from V and 1 base from J, with 3 bases between. This CDR3 is 13 amino acids long. Germline assignment: CDR1 LGHNA and CDR2 YSLEER. CDR3 residues: CASSQDLNYGYTF. DNA of the CDR3: TGCGCCAGCAGCCAAGATCTTAACTATGGCTACACCTTC.

The V gene is TRBV28, the J gene TRBJ2-1; D perhaps matches TRBD2 (5 bases). The tail of the sequence fits TRBJ2-7 better, so the J call may be wrong. The CDR3 contains 14 residues. Per germline, CDR1 MDHEN and CDR2 SYDVKM. CDR3 coding DNA: TGTGCCAGCAGTAAGGAGGCCCTACCCTACGAGCAGTACTTC. Encoded protein: CASSKEALPYEQYF.

V usage is TRBV25-1 and J usage is TRBJ2-3; D may correspond to TRBD1 or TRBD2 (5 bases each). V was clipped by 8 bases and J by 2 bases, with 17 bases between them. The germline CDR1 and CDR2 sequences are MGHDK and SYGVNS. The CDR3 consists of 15 residues. CDR3 protein: CASGGLSSPTDTQYF. For the CDR3, the DNA is TGTGCCAGCGGGGGATTATCCTCCCCCACAGATACGCAGTATTTT.

V and J are TRBV27 and TRBJ2-5; D may be TRBD1 (6 bases). This CDR3 comprises 16 residues. Trimming took off 5 bases at V and 5 bases at J, with 21 bases between the two ends. CDR1 MNHEY and CDR2 SMNVEV come from the germline V gene (reference sequence). The CDR3 nucleotides are TGTGCCAGCAGTAACGCCTCGGACAGCCGTGAGGAGACCCAGTACTTC. Translation gives CASSNASDSREETQYF.

The chain recombines TRBV20-1 with TRBJ1-1; maybe TRBD1 (5 bases). This CDR3 region has 14 residues. From germline, CDR1 is DFQATT and CDR2 SNEGSKA (reference sequence). The ends were cut back, 5 bases at V and 0 bases at J, with 13 bases in the middle. Here the CDR3 reads CSADRPGVNTEAFF. As DNA, the CDR3 is TGCAGTGCTGACCGCCCGGGGGTGAACACTGAAGCTTTCTTT.

This chain links TRBV12-3 or TRBV12-4 with TRBJ2-1; the match to TRBD2 covers 13 bases. CDR3 length equals 15 residues. The trim removed 5 bases at V and 5 bases at J, leaving 3 bases unmatched. The CDR3 protein is CASSPTSGRHNEQFF. The CDR3 DNA sequence: TGTGCCAGCAGTCCGACTAGCGGGAGGCACAATGAGCAGTTCTTC.

The rearrangement uses TRBV30 and TRBJ2-3; 15 nucleotides line up with TRBD2. This CDR3 spans 15 amino acids. The junction had 5 bases not matched to a gene; V was cut back by 2 bases and J by 8 bases. The germline gives CDR1 GTSNPN, CDR2 SVGIG (reference sequence). DNA for the CDR3: TGTGCCTGGAGTTGGACTAGCGGGGGGGCTGCTACGCAGTATTTT. Its translation is CAWSWTSGGAATQYF. The full variable domain, its missing parts supplied by reference TRBV30 and TRBJ2-3, is SQTIHQWPATLVQPVGSPLSLECTVEGTSNPNLYWYRQAAGRGLQLLFYSVGIGQISSEVPQNLSASRPQDRQFILSSKKLLLSDSGFYLCAWSWTSGGAATQYFGPGTRLTVL.

This clonotype was detected a few times. V usage is TRBV24-1 and J usage is TRBJ1-3, with TRBD1 matching 7 bases. The germline V gene encodes CDR1 KGHDR and CDR2 SFDVKD. The junction had 2 bases not matched to a gene; V was cut back by 3 bases and J by 1 base. The CDR3 loop spans 15 amino acids. The CDR3 nucleotides read TGTGCCACCAGTGATCCGGACAGGTCTGGAAACACCATATATTTT. It yields the protein CATSDPDRSGNTIYF.

The V call is TRBV20-1, the J call TRBJ2-7, with 11 bases that match TRBD2. J gave up 2 bases and V 5 bases, and 8 bases lay outside the gene matches. The CDR3 covers 15 residues. Germline CDR1 DFQATT, CDR2 SNEGSKA (reference sequence). The CDR3 reads CSARSGTSGTYEQYF. In DNA form, the CDR3 reads TGCAGTGCTCGATCCGGGACTAGCGGAACCTACGAGCAGTACTTC.

This clonotype has only a few counts. The chain couples TRBV27 to TRBJ1-1, with 10 bases matching TRBD1. CDR3 length equals 17 residues. After removal of 3 bases from V and 3 bases from J, the junction contained 10 bases not matched to a gene. Germline lookup yields CDR1 MNHEY and CDR2 SMNVEV (reference sequence). As DNA, the CDR3 is TGTGCCAGCAGTTTTGTTTATCGGGGGACAGGGGACACTGAAGCTTTCTTT. It specifies CASSFVYRGTGDTEAFF.

The chain carries TRBV7-9 and TRBJ2-7, with D possibly being TRBD1 (5 bases). CDR1 SEHNR and CDR2 FQNEAQ come from the germline V gene (reference sequence). Between the trimmed V and J ends, which lost 5 bases and 2 bases, there was a span of 13 bases. CDR3 length equals 14 residues. CDR3: CASSPPRVPYEQYF. DNA for the CDR3: TGTGCCAGCAGCCCTCCCAGGGTCCCCTACGAGCAGTACTTC.

The CDR3: CASSPREPNTEAFF. CDR3 DNA: TGTGCCAGCAGTCCCCGTGAACCGAACACTGAAGCTTTCTTT. V gene TRBV27 combines with J gene TRBJ1-1; unclear D gene. Trimming took 5 bases from V and 1 from J, leaving 11 bases between them. The CDR3 is 14 amino acids. Germline CDR1 reads MNHEY; CDR2 reads SMNVEV (reference sequence).

A few counts support this clonotype. The CDR3 sequence is CASRGDRAPNEKLFF. DNA for the CDR3: TGTGCCAGCAGGGGAGACAGGGCTCCTAATGAAAAACTGTTTTTT. The gene calls are TRBV21-1 and TRBJ1-4; the table calls TRBD1, which could not be checked here. TRBV21-1 is recorded as a pseudogene. This CDR3 has 15 amino acids.

This clonotype was counted once. The chain employs TRBV7-9 and TRBJ1-6, with 7 bases fitting TRBD1. This CDR3 is built from 14 residues. Unmatched junction bases numbered 5, after V lost 7 bases and J lost 5 bases. Germline CDR1 SEHNR, CDR2 FQNEAQ (reference sequence). DNA for the CDR3: TGTGCCAGCACACCGACAGGGAATAATTCACCCCTCCACTTT. It codes for CASTPTGNNSPLHF.

In its sample, this clonotype was seen a few times. V usage is TRBV2 and J usage is TRBJ1-1, with 8 bases aligning to TRBD1. This CDR3 has 14 amino acids. V was clipped by 6 bases and J by 4 bases; unmatched bases: 7. Germline V CDR1 and CDR2: SNHLY, FYNNEI. CDR3 DNA: TGTGCCAGCAGAACGGACAGGGCGGCCACTGAAGCTTTCTTT. It specifies CASRTDRAATEAFF. Together with reference TRBV2 and TRBJ1-1, the CDR3 gives the full variable domain: EPEVTQTPSHQVTQMGQEVILRCVPISNHLYFYWYRQILGQKVEFLVSFYNNEISEKSEIFDDQFSVERPDGSNFTLKIRSTKLEDSAMYFCASRTDRAATEAFFGQGTRLTVV.